Reported below is one TCR beta chain. These data are taken from a study of chemoradiotherapy in HPV16-positive cancers. Germline V lookup: CDR1 MNHNS, CDR2 SASEGT. Trimming at V came to 6 bases and at J to 10 bases, leaving 7 bases not matched to a gene. This CDR3 has 14 amino acids. The protocol was immunoSEQ multiplex PCR, while the TCRdb copy is restricted to in-frame clones and leaves out a portion. The top ten clones hold 4% to 4.5% of a sample with 65,000 to 80,000 clones, about 90% of them seen once. The TCR sequence derives from a human donor with HPV-associated anogenital cancer. Sequencing was performed on blood, taken from a patient who underwent chemoradiotherapy. V is TRBV6-1 and J is TRBJ1-6; 9 bases map to TRBD1. Here the CDR3 DNA reads TGTGCCAGCAGATTCGGGACAGGGAGCTCACCCCTCCACTTT. Translated, it gives CASRFGTGSSPLHF.